The 20 T cell receptor beta chains given below trace back to one sample, sequenced in a study of T cells after posttransplantation cyclophosphamide. Libraries were prepared by immunoSEQ multiplex PCR; TCRdb keeps only in-frame clonotypes and omits some of them. Singletons are absent from the sample, which has tens of thousands of clones. The sample was PBMCs. The source is a man aged 35 to 55 in good health, CMV-negative, and a related stem cell transplant donor.

This clone has ten or more counts. The genes are TRBV2 and TRBJ2-5, with TRBD1 matching over 7 bases. Looked up from germline, CDR1 is SNHLY and CDR2 is FYNNEI. After removal of 7 bases from V and 1 base from J, the junction contained 12 bases not matched to a gene. The CDR3 has 16 residues. The CDR3 nucleotides read TGTGCCAGCACTTTACCCGGGACAGAATCCCAAGAGACCCAGTACTTC. It is translated as CASTLPGTESQETQYF.

This clone was found many times. The chain has TRBV2 and TRBJ2-2; 7 bases align to TRBD1. The junction had 4 bases not matched to a gene; V was cut back by 0 bases and J by 3 bases. The CDR3 consists of 16 residues. The germline V gene encodes CDR1 SNHLY and CDR2 FYNNEI. The CDR3 sequence: CASSEAGGRYTGELFF. The CDR3 nucleotides are TGTGCCAGCAGTGAAGCAGGGGGCAGATACACCGGGGAGCTGTTTTTT.

There are many counts of this clone. The rearrangement joins TRBV7-9 to TRBJ1-4; D is unclear. The V end was cut by 4 bases, the J end by 12 bases, with 12 bases between. The CDR3 loop spans 12 amino acids. Germline V gives CDR1 SEHNR, CDR2 FQNEAQ (reference sequence). The CDR3 sequence is CASSSLERQLFF. The DNA of the CDR3 is TGTGCCAGCAGCTCCCTAGAGCGGCAACTGTTTTTT.

This clone was observed a few times. The rearrangement joins TRBV5-1 to TRBJ1-2, with 7 positions matching TRBD1. The CDR3 is made up of 15 amino acids. The trim removed 4 bases at V and 3 bases at J, leaving 9 bases unmatched. The germline V gene has CDR1 SGHRS and CDR2 YFSETQ. The CDR3 spells CASSQRQGSDYGYTF. In DNA, the CDR3 is TGCGCCAGCAGCCAACGACAGGGCTCAGACTATGGCTACACCTTC. Filled out from reference TRBV5-1 and TRBJ1-2, the complete variable domain reads KAGVTQTPRYLIKTRGQQVTLSCSPISGHRSVSWYQQTPGQGLQFLFEYFSETQRNKGNFPGRFSGRQFSNSRSEMNVSTLELGDSALYLCASSQRQGSDYGYTFGSGTRLTVV.

J is TRBJ1-1 and V is TRBV27, with D maybe TRBD1 (5 bases). V lost 4 bases and J 0 bases, leaving 12 bases between the germline ends. This CDR3 is built from 15 residues. Germline CDR1 and CDR2: MNHEY and SMNVEV (reference sequence). This CDR3 is CASSWGGGMNTEAFF. The CDR3 coding sequence is TGTGCCAGCAGTTGGGGCGGGGGGATGAACACTGAAGCTTTCTTT.

This clone was seen ten or more times. The V and J genes are TRBV7-8 and TRBJ2-5; TRBD2 agrees at 7 bases. V was clipped by 3 bases and J by 4 bases; unmatched bases: 2. CDR1 is SGHVS and CDR2 is FQNEAQ in the germline V gene. This CDR3 spans 13 amino acids. The CDR3 bases are TGTGCCAGCAGCTTCAGACTAGCAGAGACCCAGTACTTC. It encodes CASSFRLAETQYF.

The sample holds a few counts of this clone. The chain employs TRBV29-1 and TRBJ1-2, with a weak D call TRBD1 (6 bases). The germline CDR1 and CDR2 sequences are SQVTM and ANQGSEA. Trimming removed 5 bases from V and 4 bases from J, with 11 bases in between. The CDR3 runs to 12 residues. The CDR3 nucleotides read TGCAGCGTTAATCCACAGGGCTATGGCTACACCTTC. This codes for CSVNPQGYGYTF.

In this sample, this clone turned up many times. The chain is built from TRBV10-2 and TRBJ2-7; 8 bases line up with TRBD2. There are 15 residues in the CDR3. The V gene end was trimmed by 2 bases and the J gene end by 3 bases; junction bases not matched to a gene: 6. The V gene's germline CDR1 is WSHSY and CDR2 SAAADI. The CDR3 sequence is CASSEEREIGYEQYV. In DNA, the CDR3 is TGCGCCAGCAGTGAGGAGCGGGAGATTGGCTACGAGCAGTACGTC.

This clone was observed many times. The chain has TRBV9 and TRBJ2-7, with D perhaps TRBD1 (6 bases). The CDR3 extends over 15 amino acids. The V gene lost 4 bases and the J gene lost 3 bases, with 17 bases spanning the gap. Germline CDR1 SGDLS, CDR2 YYNGEE. Here the CDR3 reads CASSPRQEIIYEQYF. The DNA for the CDR3 is TGTGCCAGCAGCCCGCGACAGGAAATCATCTACGAGCAGTACTTC.

This clone came up many times. The V and J genes are TRBV14 and TRBJ2-7, with 8 bases that match TRBD1. V dropped 9 bases and J dropped 0; count of bases not matched to a gene: 4. This CDR3 comprises 13 residues. CDR1 is SGHDN, CDR2 FVKESK, per germline. The CDR3 sequence is CASSGQGSYEQYF. CDR3 coding DNA: TGTGCCAGTTCCGGACAGGGCTCCTACGAGCAGTACTTC.

This clone occurred many times. The V gene is TRBV18, the J gene TRBJ1-1; perhaps TRBD1 as D (5 bases). This CDR3 is built from 13 residues. Germline V gives CDR1 KGHSH, CDR2 LQKENI. V lost 4 bases and J 8 bases, leaving 14 bases between the germline ends. The CDR3 DNA sequence: TGTGCCAGCTCACTTAAGGACAAGCTAGAAGCTTTCTTT. It yields the protein CASSLKDKLEAFF.

This clone came up many times. The chain couples TRBV10-3 to TRBJ1-1; a weak D match, TRBD1 (6 bases). The CDR3 is 12 amino acids. Germline values: CDR1 ENHRY, CDR2 SYGVKD. The V gene lost 6 bases and the J gene lost 1 base, with 6 bases spanning the gap. The CDR3 is CAISRGNTEAFF. The CDR3, as DNA: TGTGCCATCAGCAGGGGGAACACTGAAGCTTTCTTT.

The chain joins TRBV9 to TRBJ2-1; possibly TRBD2 for D (6 bases). Germline V lookup: CDR1 SGDLS, CDR2 YYNGEE. The germline V and J ends were trimmed by 3 bases and 5 bases, with 15 bases remaining between them. This CDR3 is built from 15 residues. This CDR3 is CASSAQLGLNNEQFF. The CDR3 DNA sequence: TGTGCCAGCAGCGCCCAATTAGGACTAAACAATGAGCAGTTCTTC.

This clone has a count of ten or more. This rearrangement joins TRBV19 to TRBJ2-3; 8 bases are shared with TRBD1. From germline, CDR1 is LNHDA and CDR2 SQIVND (reference sequence). V gave up 3 bases and J gave up 8 bases; unmatched junction bases: 7. The CDR3 loop spans 14 amino acids. The CDR3 DNA is TGTGCCAGTAGTATCAACAGGGGGTCAGGTACGCAGTATTTT. Residues: CASSINRGSGTQYF.

Ten or more counts support this clone. The genes are TRBV15 and TRBJ1-4; D may be TRBD1 (6 bases). The germline gives CDR1 LNHNV, CDR2 YYDKDF (reference sequence). V shed 5 bases and J shed 7 bases, with 23 bases lying between them. The CDR3 is 17 residues long. CDR3 sequence: CATSDQGPQGKSEKLFF. As DNA, the CDR3 is TGTGCCACCAGCGACCAAGGCCCGCAGGGGAAGTCTGAAAAACTGTTTTTT.

Ten or more counts support this clone. DNA for the CDR3: TGTGCCAGCAGTGACACAAGAGGGGGGGGCAGGGGTGAGCAGTTCTTC. Translating gives CASSDTRGGGRGEQFF. This chain uses TRBV2 with TRBJ2-1, with D perhaps TRBD2 (7 bases). The CDR3 length is 16 residues. CDR1 and CDR2 (germline): SNHLY, FYNNEI. V was cut by 3 bases and J by 9 bases, with 21 bases left in between.

This rearrangement joins TRBV6-5 to TRBJ2-5, with 12 bases matching TRBD1. Trimming removed 7 bases from V and 7 bases from J; junction bases left unmatched: 10. Germline CDR1 and CDR2: MNHEY and SVGAGI. This CDR3 region has 15 residues. The CDR3 loop is CASNPGTGGFGTQYF. CDR3 nucleotide sequence: TGTGCCAGCAACCCCGGGACAGGGGGCTTTGGGACCCAGTACTTC.

This clone was detected many times. A junction boundary mismatches the germline segment, possibly from a read error. The J gene is TRBJ2-7, the V gene TRBV6-5; D is uncertain. The CDR3 loop spans 11 amino acids. CDR1 is MNHEY, CDR2 SVGAGI, per germline. CDR3 DNA: TGTGCCAGCAGGTACTCCTACGAGCAGTACTTC. Amino acid sequence: CASRYSYEQYF.

This clone was recorded many times. V is TRBV5-1 and J is TRBJ2-3; 14 positions match TRBD2. There are 19 residues in the CDR3. Germline V gene sequence: CDR1 SGHRS, CDR2 YFSETQ. The V gene end was trimmed by 4 bases and the J gene end by 1 base; junction bases not matched to a gene: 11. The CDR3 nucleotides are TGCGCCAGCAGCCCGGGGTTGACTAGCGGGGGGGTCCGCACAGATACGCAGTATTTT. Protein sequence: CASSPGLTSGGVRTDTQYF.

In this sample, this clone turned up many times. The chain employs TRBV21-1 and TRBJ2-7; the tabulated D call, TRBD2, remains unverified against the DNA. TRBV21-1 is given as a pseudogene. The CDR3 runs 16 residues. The CDR3 DNA follows: TGTGCCAGCAGCAAAGACGGGCTGCTAGCCGGCTACGAGCAGTACGTC. Translated: CASSKDGLLAGYEQYV.